The sequence of this T cell receptor (beta chain) was determined in a study of CD8 T cells in Susac syndrome. V was pared by 10 bases and J by 12 bases, with 11 bases of the junction left unmatched. CDR1 and CDR2 from the germline V gene are MNHEY and SVGEGT. The CDR3 has 14 amino acids. The authors reverse transcribed roughly 0.5 to 1 ug RNA with random hexamers. TCRdb ran MiXCR on the immunoSEQ multiplex PCR reads and lists one entry per CDR3 protein. The sample yields 150,000 to 250,000 distinct CDR3 sequences, over 90% seen once. Sequencing was performed on CD4+ T cells from PBMCs. This sequence originates from a human donor with multiple sclerosis. The gene calls are TRBV6-2 or TRBV6-3 and TRBJ2-1; TRBD2 agrees at 14 bases. The CDR3 spells CATVPGTSGSRQFF. CDR3 nucleotide sequence: TGTGCCACCGTACCCGGGACTAGCGGGAGCCGGCAGTTCTTC.